This paragraph reports one TCR beta chain. Its target antigen remains unknown. Base qualities are not at hand, and no much larger clone is one base apart. The sample originates from a study of T-cell reconstitution after alpha-beta-depleted transplantation in children (dated by TCRdb to 2016 to 2017). Turning to the overall study: The study quantitatively tracked T-cell immune reconstitution after TCRalphabeta/CD19-depleted allogeneic hematopoietic cell transplantation in children using TCR repertoire profiling.

Library preparation employed PCR. For sequencing, an Illumina HiSeq 2500 was employed. TCR libraries were prepared with molecular barcoding, using unique molecular identifiers to normalize TCRbeta repertoire quantification. Through fastp at Q25 and MiXCR, TCRdb rebuilt clones from the public reads, retaining in-frame beta chains. All rows with the same CDR3 protein become a single entry with the most common DNA and genes. Across this sample there are more than 550,000 distinct CDR3 sequences, with about 11% seen only once. Jointly, the top ten make up roughly 3.9% of the sample. Sequenced here: PBMCs from the stem cell graft donor, sampled from the stem cell graft. The sequence was collected from a human donor who donated a stem cell graft to a child with acute myeloid leukemia.

In nucleotide form, the sequence is TGTGCCAGCAGCTTCGGGCTGAAGGACAGCTACCGTGGGGAGCTGTTTTTT. This codes for CASSFGLKDSYRGELFF. Recombination connected TRBV7-9 to TRBJ2-2; the D gene is perhaps TRBD1, on 6 matching bases. Trimming removed 3 bases from V and 8 bases from J, leaving 22 bases between the germline ends. Reading from cysteine to phenylalanine, the CDR3 counts 17 amino acids. Only the CDR3 region is kept as DNA, spanning 51 bases read in frame from base 1. Based on the germline V gene (reference sequence), the CDR1 and CDR2 sequences are SEHNR and FQNEAQ.